Listed below are T cell receptor beta chains from one sample, sequenced in a study of CD8 T cells in ankylosing spondylitis. TCRdb itself ran the 5' RACE reads through MiXCR, one entry per CDR3 protein. Found here are around 300,000 distinct CDR3 sequences, around 15% of them singletons; the top ten hold about 1%. Sequenced: blood, either unsorted or a sorted T cell fraction (not recorded which). Receptors originate from a male donor with ankylosing spondylitis or in good health (not recorded which). CDR3s include the opening cysteine and the closing phenylalanine or tryptophan. Fields, in order: CDR3 protein, CDR3 DNA, CDR3 length, D gene, clone size, V gene, J gene. D genes are given only for firm matches. Rows may omit the clone size; those that give it use once, few, many or a size class.

cdr3_aa: CASSLDGGAPVANEQFF
cdr3_nt: TGTGCCAGCAGCTTAGATGGAGGAGCCCCAGTTGCCAATGAGCAGTTCTTC
cdr3_length: 17
d_call: NA
clone_size: few
v_call: TRBV11-2
j_call: TRBJ2-1

cdr3_aa: CASTGGPGTGYTGELFF
cdr3_nt: TGTGCCAGCACCGGAGGCCCTGGGACAGGTTACACCGGGGAGCTGTTTTTT
cdr3_length: 17
d_call: TRBD1
clone_size: NA
v_call: TRBV5-5
j_call: TRBJ2-2

cdr3_aa: CSARLAGGEETQYF
cdr3_nt: TGCAGTGCTCGACTAGCGGGGGGGGAAGAGACCCAGTACTTC
cdr3_length: 14
d_call: TRBD2
clone_size: few
v_call: TRBV20-1
j_call: TRBJ2-5

cdr3_aa: CASSLRWSGELFF
cdr3_nt: TGTGCCAGCAGTCTAAGGTGGTCCGGGGAGCTGTTTTTT
cdr3_length: 13
d_call: NA
clone_size: NA
v_call: TRBV9
j_call: TRBJ2-2

cdr3_aa: CSADGLGTDTQYF
cdr3_nt: TGCAGTGCCGACGGGCTTGGCACAGATACGCAGTATTTT
cdr3_length: 13
d_call: NA
clone_size: many
v_call: TRBV20-1
j_call: TRBJ2-3

cdr3_aa: CASNHGQSSGANVLTF
cdr3_nt: TGCGCCAGCAACCATGGGCAGAGCTCTGGGGCCAACGTCCTGACTTTC
cdr3_length: 16
d_call: NA
clone_size: NA
v_call: TRBV5-1
j_call: TRBJ2-6

cdr3_aa: CASSPSEGYEQFF
cdr3_nt: TGTGCCAGCAGCCCCTCCGAGGGTTATGAGCAGTTCTTC
cdr3_length: 13
d_call: NA
clone_size: many
v_call: TRBV11-3
j_call: TRBJ2-1

cdr3_aa: CASSLVGQGFTGELFF
cdr3_nt: TGTGCCAGCAGCTTGGTCGGCCAGGGGTTCACCGGGGAGCTGTTTTTT
cdr3_length: 16
d_call: NA
clone_size: NA
v_call: TRBV5-6
j_call: TRBJ2-2

cdr3_aa: CASSLGGVGNYGYTF
cdr3_nt: TGTGCCAGCAGCCTAGGTGGGGTTGGGAACTATGGCTACACCTTC
cdr3_length: 15
d_call: NA
clone_size: many
v_call: TRBV7-9
j_call: TRBJ1-2

cdr3_aa: CASSQGGAGTLQTQYF
cdr3_nt: TGTGCCAGCAGCCAAGGAGGTGCAGGGACCCTACAGACCCAGTACTTC
cdr3_length: 16
d_call: NA
clone_size: few
v_call: TRBV3-1
j_call: TRBJ2-5

cdr3_aa: CSVKQVFLGEQYF
cdr3_nt: TGCAGCGTCAAACAGGTTTTTCTGGGTGAGCAGTACTTC
cdr3_length: 13
d_call: NA
clone_size: NA
v_call: TRBV29-1
j_call: TRBJ2-7

cdr3_aa: CASSQDSYQPQHF
cdr3_nt: TGCGCCAGCAGCCAAGACAGTTATCAGCCCCAGCATTTT
cdr3_length: 13
d_call: NA
clone_size: many
v_call: TRBV4-1
j_call: TRBJ1-5

cdr3_aa: CASRGQGGGTEAFF
cdr3_nt: TGCGCCAGCAGGGGACAGGGAGGAGGCACTGAAGCTTTCTTT
cdr3_length: 14
d_call: TRBD1
clone_size: many
v_call: TRBV4-1
j_call: TRBJ1-1

cdr3_aa: CASSQPTGGRNNEQFF
cdr3_nt: TGTGCCAGCAGCCAACCGACAGGGGGTAGGAACAATGAGCAGTTCTTC
cdr3_length: 16
d_call: TRBD1
clone_size: NA
v_call: TRBV4-2
j_call: TRBJ2-1

cdr3_aa: CASSPWTRAGITGELFF
cdr3_nt: TGTGCCAGCAGCCCCTGGACTAGAGCGGGAATCACCGGGGAGCTGTTTTTT
cdr3_length: 17
d_call: TRBD2
clone_size: few
v_call: TRBV7-9
j_call: TRBJ2-2

cdr3_aa: CASSLVIAGSEQYF
cdr3_nt: TGCGCCAGCAGCTTAGTTATAGCGGGAAGCGAGCAGTACTTC
cdr3_length: 14
d_call: TRBD2
clone_size: few
v_call: TRBV5-1
j_call: TRBJ2-7

cdr3_aa: CAIREGTTFQFF
cdr3_nt: TGTGCCATCAGAGAGGGGACTACCTTCCAGTTCTTC
cdr3_length: 12
d_call: TRBD2
clone_size: NA
v_call: TRBV10-3
j_call: TRBJ2-1

cdr3_aa: CASTQTGMADEQFF
cdr3_nt: TGCGCCAGCACCCAGACAGGGATGGCGGATGAGCAGTTCTTC
cdr3_length: 14
d_call: TRBD1
clone_size: NA
v_call: TRBV5-1
j_call: TRBJ2-1

cdr3_aa: CASSFQLQDTQYF
cdr3_nt: TGTGCCAGCAGTTTTCAGCTGCAGGATACGCAGTATTTT
cdr3_length: 13
d_call: NA
clone_size: few
v_call: TRBV12-3/TRBV12-4
j_call: TRBJ2-3

cdr3_aa: CASSQFVQPPNEQYF
cdr3_nt: TGTGCCAGCAGCCAGTTCGTTCAACCCCCCAACGAGCAGTACTTC
cdr3_length: 15
d_call: NA
clone_size: NA
v_call: TRBV14
j_call: TRBJ2-7

cdr3_aa: CASSVGQGSYGYTF
cdr3_nt: TGTGCCAGCAGCGTAGGACAGGGTAGCTATGGCTACACCTTC
cdr3_length: 14
d_call: TRBD1
clone_size: many
v_call: TRBV9
j_call: TRBJ1-2

cdr3_aa: CASSSDSYNEQFF
cdr3_nt: TGTGCCAGCAGTTCCGACAGTTACAATGAGCAGTTCTTC
cdr3_length: 13
d_call: NA
clone_size: NA
v_call: TRBV2
j_call: TRBJ2-1

cdr3_aa: CASSLDSNQETQYF
cdr3_nt: TGCGCCAGCAGCCTGGACTCTAACCAAGAGACCCAGTACTTC
cdr3_length: 14
d_call: NA
clone_size: many
v_call: TRBV5-1
j_call: TRBJ2-5

cdr3_aa: CASSQAGRGYEQYF
cdr3_nt: TGTGCCAGCAGCCAAGCGGGAAGGGGCTACGAGCAGTACTTC
cdr3_length: 14
d_call: NA
clone_size: NA
v_call: TRBV3-1
j_call: TRBJ2-7

cdr3_aa: CASTTKGRGEKLFF
cdr3_nt: TGTGCCAGCACTACCAAGGGGCGGGGTGAAAAACTGTTTTTT
cdr3_length: 14
d_call: NA
clone_size: many
v_call: TRBV12-3/TRBV12-4
j_call: TRBJ1-4

cdr3_aa: CASSEGRIFSGANVLTF
cdr3_nt: TGCGCCAGCAGCGAGGGACGGATTTTCTCTGGGGCCAACGTCCTGACTTTC
cdr3_length: 17
d_call: NA
clone_size: NA
v_call: TRBV4-1
j_call: TRBJ2-6

cdr3_aa: CASSLGLDRTDTQYF
cdr3_nt: TGCGCCAGCAGCCTAGGACTAGACCGCACAGATACGCAGTATTTT
cdr3_length: 15
d_call: TRBD2
clone_size: few
v_call: TRBV5-1
j_call: TRBJ2-3

cdr3_aa: CASSSTANYEQYF
cdr3_nt: TGTGCCAGCAGCTCGACAGCTAACTACGAGCAGTACTTC
cdr3_length: 13
d_call: NA
clone_size: NA
v_call: TRBV5-6
j_call: TRBJ2-7

cdr3_aa: CATSDLGTSGTGELFF
cdr3_nt: TGTGCCACCAGTGATTTGGGGACTAGCGGCACCGGGGAGCTGTTTTTT
cdr3_length: 16
d_call: TRBD2
clone_size: many
v_call: TRBV24-1
j_call: TRBJ2-2

cdr3_aa: CASRAKRGATDTQYF
cdr3_nt: TGTGCCAGCAGGGCTAAGCGGGGAGCCACAGATACGCAGTATTTT
cdr3_length: 15
d_call: TRBD2
clone_size: NA
v_call: TRBV7-2
j_call: TRBJ2-3

cdr3_aa: CAISDSDRGNEKLFF
cdr3_nt: TGTGCCATCAGTGACTCCGACAGGGGGAATGAAAAACTGTTTTTT
cdr3_length: 15
d_call: TRBD1
clone_size: NA
v_call: TRBV10-3
j_call: TRBJ1-4

cdr3_aa: CSASQGNEQFF
cdr3_nt: TGCAGTGCTAGCCAGGGGAATGAGCAGTTCTTC
cdr3_length: 11
d_call: NA
clone_size: NA
v_call: TRBV20-1
j_call: TRBJ2-1

cdr3_aa: CSARGQQETQYF
cdr3_nt: TGCAGTGCTAGGGGACAGCAAGAGACCCAGTACTTC
cdr3_length: 12
d_call: TRBD1
clone_size: NA
v_call: TRBV20-1
j_call: TRBJ2-5

cdr3_aa: CSVEERTSTDTQYF
cdr3_nt: TGCAGCGTTGAAGAACGGACTAGCACAGATACGCAGTATTTT
cdr3_length: 14
d_call: NA
clone_size: few
v_call: TRBV29-1
j_call: TRBJ2-3

cdr3_aa: CASSLGETGELFF
cdr3_nt: TGTGCCAGCAGCCTAGGGGAGACCGGGGAGCTGTTTTTT
cdr3_length: 13
d_call: NA
clone_size: few
v_call: TRBV12-3/TRBV12-4
j_call: TRBJ2-2

cdr3_aa: CASSPSGGPLSEQYF
cdr3_nt: TGTGCCAGTAGCCCATCGGGGGGCCCATTGAGCGAGCAGTACTTC
cdr3_length: 15
d_call: NA
clone_size: NA
v_call: TRBV19
j_call: TRBJ2-7

cdr3_aa: CASSEGVASGDGETQYF
cdr3_nt: TGTGCCAGCAGTGAAGGAGTCGCTAGCGGAGATGGAGAGACCCAGTACTTC
cdr3_length: 17
d_call: TRBD2
clone_size: NA
v_call: TRBV6-1
j_call: TRBJ2-5

cdr3_aa: CASSLGDTYSNQPQHF
cdr3_nt: TGCGCCAGCAGCTTGGGGGACACTTATAGCAATCAGCCCCAGCATTTT
cdr3_length: 16
d_call: NA
clone_size: once
v_call: TRBV5-1
j_call: TRBJ1-5

cdr3_aa: CASSLGGNTIYF
cdr3_nt: TGTGCCAGCAGTTTGGGTGGAAACACCATATATTTT
cdr3_length: 12
d_call: NA
clone_size: many
v_call: TRBV6-5
j_call: TRBJ1-3

cdr3_aa: CASSLNEGEQYF
cdr3_nt: TGCGCCAGCAGCTTGAATGAGGGGGAGCAGTACTTC
cdr3_length: 12
d_call: NA
clone_size: few
v_call: TRBV5-1
j_call: TRBJ2-7

cdr3_aa: CASSLSYWTDKIPSGYTF
cdr3_nt: TGTGCCAGCAGCTTATCCTACTGGACAGACAAGATACCGAGTGGCTACACCTTC
cdr3_length: 18
d_call: NA
clone_size: few
v_call: TRBV11-1
j_call: TRBJ1-2

cdr3_aa: CASSLGTGDRPQHF
cdr3_nt: TGCGCCAGCAGCTTGGGGACAGGGGACCGGCCCCAGCATTTT
cdr3_length: 14
d_call: TRBD1
clone_size: many
v_call: TRBV5-1
j_call: TRBJ1-5

cdr3_aa: CASNDPQGGPTEAFF
cdr3_nt: TGTGCCAGCAACGACCCACAGGGAGGTCCCACTGAAGCTTTCTTT
cdr3_length: 15
d_call: NA
clone_size: NA
v_call: TRBV7-8
j_call: TRBJ1-1

cdr3_aa: CASRSGLAGVSADTQYF
cdr3_nt: TGTGCCAGCAGGTCGGGACTAGCGGGAGTATCGGCAGATACGCAGTATTTT
cdr3_length: 17
d_call: TRBD2
clone_size: NA
v_call: TRBV2
j_call: TRBJ2-3

cdr3_aa: CASSSGLAMGEQFF
cdr3_nt: TGTGCCAGCAGCTCGGGACTAGCGATGGGGGAGCAGTTCTTC
cdr3_length: 14
d_call: TRBD2
clone_size: few
v_call: TRBV7-9
j_call: TRBJ2-1

cdr3_aa: CSGQGSYEQYF
cdr3_nt: TGCAGTGGGCAGGGGTCCTACGAGCAGTACTTC
cdr3_length: 11
d_call: NA
clone_size: many
v_call: TRBV20-1
j_call: TRBJ2-7

cdr3_aa: CASSLGGSETQYF
cdr3_nt: TGTGCCAGCAGTTTGGGGGGTTCCGAGACCCAGTACTTC
cdr3_length: 13
d_call: NA
clone_size: many
v_call: TRBV12-3/TRBV12-4
j_call: TRBJ2-5

cdr3_aa: CSARPPSGSFYEQYF
cdr3_nt: TGCAGTGCTAGACCACCTAGCGGGAGCTTCTACGAGCAGTACTTC
cdr3_length: 15
d_call: TRBD2
clone_size: many
v_call: TRBV20-1
j_call: TRBJ2-7

cdr3_aa: CASSLGPGGGQETQYF
cdr3_nt: TGCGCCAGCAGCTTGGGCCCAGGGGGGGGTCAAGAGACCCAGTACTTC
cdr3_length: 16
d_call: NA
clone_size: few
v_call: TRBV5-1
j_call: TRBJ2-5

cdr3_aa: CASSQGVRGGHFF
cdr3_nt: TGCGCCAGCAGCCAAGGGGTACGGGGGGGCCACTTCTTC
cdr3_length: 13
d_call: TRBD2
clone_size: NA
v_call: TRBV5-1
j_call: TRBJ2-1

cdr3_aa: CASSPPADTQYF
cdr3_nt: TGTGCCAGCAGTCCCCCGGCAGATACGCAGTATTTT
cdr3_length: 12
d_call: NA
clone_size: many
v_call: TRBV7-9
j_call: TRBJ2-3

cdr3_aa: CATRNGQGGTEAFF
cdr3_nt: TGTGCCACCCGAAATGGACAGGGTGGCACTGAAGCTTTCTTT
cdr3_length: 14
d_call: TRBD1
clone_size: few
v_call: TRBV2
j_call: TRBJ1-1